Listed below are T cell receptor beta chains from one sample, sequenced in a study of shared clonotypes between healthy human individuals. The data were produced by immunoSEQ multiplex PCR, yet TCRdb's version contains in-frame clones alone and is incomplete. Among 950,000 to 1,100,000 clones, around four fifths were seen once, and the ten largest hold approximately 1.5%. Sequences were obtained from memory CD4+ T cells sorted from blood. Receptors were obtained from a young man in good health. CDR3s include the opening cysteine and the closing phenylalanine or tryptophan. The D gene is left open where the match is weak. Clone sizes are given selectively: once, few, many, or a class where the clone is expanded.

d_gene	j_gene	v_gene	abundance	CDR3aa	CDR3nt
NA	TRBJ2-7	TRBV30	NA	CAWNRFAYEQYF	TGTGCCTGGAATAGGTTTGCCTACGAGCAGTACTTC
NA	TRBJ2-3	TRBV29-1	NA	CSVERAGASTDTQYF	TGCAGCGTTGAAAGGGCGGGGGCAAGCACAGATACGCAGTATTTT
TRBD1	TRBJ1-4	TRBV15	few	CATSRGTGGRSTNEKLFF	TGTGCCACCAGCAGAGGGACAGGCGGGAGGTCGACTAATGAAAAACTGTTTTTT
TRBD2	TRBJ2-2	TRBV10-2	few	CASSVGGSGTGELFF	TGCGCCAGCAGTGTCGGGGGGAGTGGCACCGGGGAGCTGTTTTTT
TRBD1	TRBJ2-7	TRBV4-1	NA	CASSQGTGGNEQYF	TGCGCCAGCAGCCAAGGGACAGGGGGTAACGAGCAGTACTTC
TRBD2	TRBJ2-1	TRBV2	NA	CASSELAGGSYNEQFF	TGTGCCAGCAGTGAACTAGCGGGGGGTTCCTACAATGAGCAGTTCTTC
NA	TRBJ2-3	TRBV2	few	CASRNTDTQYF	TGTGCCAGCAGGAACACAGATACGCAGTATTTT
NA	TRBJ2-7	TRBV6-5	once	CASRPTGRSYEQYF	TGTGCCAGCAGACCTACAGGGAGATCCTACGAGCAGTACTTC
TRBD1	TRBJ1-6	TRBV10-3	NA	CAIGTGDSPLHF	TGTGCCATCGGGACAGGGGATTCACCCCTCCACTTT
TRBD2	TRBJ2-7	TRBV30	NA	CACSPGGMRSYEQYF	TGTGCCTGCTCCCCGGGGGGGATGCGATCCTACGAGCAGTACTTC
NA	TRBJ1-2	TRBV7-9	NA	CASSLTTGFDGYTF	TGTGCCAGCAGCTTAACTACAGGGTTTGATGGCTACACCTTC
NA	TRBJ2-7	TRBV2	NA	CASSGLDSYEQYF	TGTGCCAGCAGTGGGCTAGATTCCTACGAGCAGTACTTC
NA	TRBJ2-1	TRBV6-1	NA	CASGLSVGSYNEQFF	TGTGCCAGCGGACTGTCTGTCGGGTCCTACAATGAGCAGTTCTTC
NA	TRBJ1-2	TRBV18	NA	CASSPSDSRGYTF	TGTGCCAGCTCACCTTCAGACAGCCGGGGCTACACCTTC
NA	TRBJ2-7	TRBV5-1	NA	CASSYGRSGSAGEQYF	TGCGCCAGCAGCTACGGCCGGAGTGGGTCCGCCGGGGAGCAGTACTTC
NA	TRBJ2-2	TRBV11-2	few	CASSPADRNTGELFF	TGTGCCAGCAGCCCCGCCGACAGGAACACCGGGGAGCTGTTTTTT
TRBD1	TRBJ1-5	TRBV7-2	NA	CASSGRQGASNQPQHF	TGTGCCAGCAGCGGACGACAGGGGGCTAGCAATCAGCCCCAGCATTTT
NA	TRBJ1-3	TRBV2	NA	CASSADPRATIYF	TGTGCCAGCAGCGCGGACCCCCGGGCGACCATATATTTT
TRBD1	TRBJ1-5	TRBV18	NA	CASSVGTEQNQPQHF	TGTGCCAGCTCAGTCGGGACAGAGCAAAATCAGCCCCAGCATTTT
TRBD1	TRBJ1-2	TRBV19	few	CASRTGNYGYTF	TGTGCCAGTAGGACAGGGAACTATGGCTACACCTTC
TRBD2	TRBJ2-5	TRBV11-3	NA	CASTTPPPSGDPQETQYF	TGTGCCAGCACTACCCCGCCCCCTAGCGGGGACCCCCAAGAGACCCAGTACTTC
TRBD1	TRBJ1-2	TRBV6-1	few	CASLRDSSTGYTF	TGTGCCAGCCTTCGGGACAGCTCGACTGGCTACACCTTC
NA	TRBJ1-2	TRBV5-1	NA	CASSLADSSGNYGYTF	TGCGCCAGCAGCCTTGCCGACAGTTCGGGAAACTATGGCTACACCTTC
NA	TRBJ2-5	TRBV7-9	NA	CASSFWTDQETQYF	TGTGCCAGCAGCTTCTGGACAGATCAAGAGACCCAGTACTTC
NA	TRBJ2-7	TRBV20-1	NA	CSAHTSYEQYF	TGCAGTGCTCACACTAGCTACGAGCAGTACTTC
NA	TRBJ1-1	TRBV11-3	NA	CASSLSWEAEAFF	TGTGCCAGCAGCTTAAGTTGGGAGGCGGAAGCTTTCTTT
NA	TRBJ2-4	TRBV19	once	CASRVLGAKNIQYF	TGTGCCAGCCGGGTGCTAGGGGCCAAAAACATTCAGTACTTC
NA	TRBJ2-3	TRBV7-2	NA	CASSLDSGSQNTQYF	TGTGCCAGCAGCTTAGATAGCGGCAGCCAAAATACGCAGTATTTT
TRBD2	TRBJ2-1	TRBV18	NA	CASSPIASGSNEQFF	TGTGCCAGCTCACCAATAGCTAGCGGGAGCAATGAGCAGTTCTTC
TRBD1	TRBJ2-7	TRBV11-2	NA	CASSLDRDYEQYF	TGTGCCAGCAGCCTCGACAGGGACTACGAGCAGTACTTC
NA	TRBJ2-5	TRBV5-4	once	CASSRTGTQETQYF	TGTGCCAGCAGCCGCACCGGGACCCAAGAGACCCAGTACTTC
TRBD1	TRBJ2-7	TRBV13	NA	CASSAGWDRGTYEQYF	TGTGCCAGCAGCGCCGGTTGGGACAGGGGAACCTACGAGCAGTACTTC
TRBD1	TRBJ1-1	TRBV10-3	NA	CAISRQGLGTEAFF	TGTGCCATCAGTAGACAGGGGCTGGGGACTGAAGCTTTCTTT
NA	TRBJ1-1	TRBV7-3	NA	CASSSFDRNTEAFF	TGTGCCAGCAGCTCCTTTGACAGGAACACTGAAGCTTTCTTT
TRBD1	TRBJ2-5	TRBV6-6	NA	CASSYGRQGETQYF	TGTGCCAGCAGTTACGGTCGACAGGGCGAGACCCAGTACTTC
NA	TRBJ1-4	TRBV18	NA	CASSPPGGSNEKLFF	TGTGCCAGCTCACCACCCGGGGGATCGAATGAAAAACTGTTTTTT
NA	TRBJ1-2	TRBV14	NA	CASSQYSYGYTF	TGTGCCAGCAGCCAGTACAGCTATGGCTACACCTTC
NA	TRBJ1-5	TRBV6-1	few	CASSERSVGGNQPQHF	TGTGCCAGCAGTGAGAGGTCGGTTGGGGGAAATCAGCCCCAGCATTTT
NA	TRBJ1-1	TRBV6-1	NA	CASSETLTVNTEAFF	TGTGCCAGCAGTGAAACCCTCACAGTGAACACTGAAGCTTTCTTT
NA	TRBJ2-2	TRBV7-6	NA	CASRRGTTGELFF	TGTGCCAGCAGAAGGGGGACCACCGGGGAGCTGTTTTTT
NA	TRBJ2-1	TRBV2	NA	CASNRGFDYNEQFF	TGTGCCAGCAACCGGGGGTTTGACTACAATGAGCAGTTCTTC
TRBD1	TRBJ2-1	TRBV7-9	NA	CASTPDRVWNNEQFF	TGTGCCAGCACCCCTGACAGGGTATGGAACAATGAGCAGTTCTTC